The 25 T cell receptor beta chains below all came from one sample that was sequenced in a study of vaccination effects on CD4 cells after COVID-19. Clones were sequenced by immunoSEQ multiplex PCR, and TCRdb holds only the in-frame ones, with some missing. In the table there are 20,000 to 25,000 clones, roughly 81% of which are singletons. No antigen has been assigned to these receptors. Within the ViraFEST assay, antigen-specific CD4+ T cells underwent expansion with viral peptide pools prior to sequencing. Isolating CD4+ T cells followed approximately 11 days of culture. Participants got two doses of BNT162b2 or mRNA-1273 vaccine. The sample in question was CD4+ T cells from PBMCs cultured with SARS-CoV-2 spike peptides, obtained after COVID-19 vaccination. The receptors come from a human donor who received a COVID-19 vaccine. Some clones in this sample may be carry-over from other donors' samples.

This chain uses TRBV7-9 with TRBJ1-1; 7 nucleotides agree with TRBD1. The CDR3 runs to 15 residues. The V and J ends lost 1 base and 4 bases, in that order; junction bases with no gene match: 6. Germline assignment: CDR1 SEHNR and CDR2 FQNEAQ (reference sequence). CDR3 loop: CASSLVTGLSTEAFF. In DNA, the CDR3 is TGTGCCAGCAGCTTAGTGACAGGGTTAAGCACTGAAGCTTTCTTT. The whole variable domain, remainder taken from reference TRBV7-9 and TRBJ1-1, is DTGVSQNPRHKITKRGQNVTFRCDPISEHNRLYWYRQTLGQGPEFLTYFQNEAQLEKSRLLSDRFSAERPKGSFSTLEIQRTEQGDSAMYLCASSLVTGLSTEAFFGQGTRLTVV.

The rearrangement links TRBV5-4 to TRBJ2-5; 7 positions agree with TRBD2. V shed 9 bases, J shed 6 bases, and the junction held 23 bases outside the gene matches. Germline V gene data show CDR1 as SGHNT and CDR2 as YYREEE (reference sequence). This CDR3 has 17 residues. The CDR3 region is CATQLQGGGGYHQTQYF. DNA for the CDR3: TGTGCCACCCAACTCCAGGGAGGCGGGGGATATCACCAGACCCAGTACTTC.

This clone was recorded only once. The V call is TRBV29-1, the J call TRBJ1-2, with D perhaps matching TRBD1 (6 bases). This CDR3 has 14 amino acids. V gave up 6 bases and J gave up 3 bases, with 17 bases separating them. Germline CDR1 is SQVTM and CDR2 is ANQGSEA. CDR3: CSVVEWGLDYGYTF. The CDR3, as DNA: TGCAGCGTCGTGGAGTGGGGGCTGGACTATGGCTACACCTTC.

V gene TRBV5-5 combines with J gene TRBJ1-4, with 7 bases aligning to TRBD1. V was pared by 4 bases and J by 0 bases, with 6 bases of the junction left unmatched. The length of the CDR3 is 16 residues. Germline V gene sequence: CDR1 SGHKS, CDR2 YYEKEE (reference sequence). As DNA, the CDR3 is TGTGCCAGCAGCCCAAGGGGGACAGCAACTAATGAAAAACTGTTTTTT. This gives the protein CASSPRGTATNEKLFF.

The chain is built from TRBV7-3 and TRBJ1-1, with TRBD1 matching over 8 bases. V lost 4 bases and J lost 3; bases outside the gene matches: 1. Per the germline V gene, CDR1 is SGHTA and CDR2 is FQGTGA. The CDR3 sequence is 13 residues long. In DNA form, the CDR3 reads TGTGCCAGCAGCTCACAGGGGGACACTGAAGCTTTCTTT. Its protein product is CASSSQGDTEAFF. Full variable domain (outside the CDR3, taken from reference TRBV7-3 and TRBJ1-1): GAGVSQTPSNKVTEKGKYVELRCDPISGHTALYWYRQSLGQGPEFLIYFQGTGAADDSGLPNDRFFAVRPEGSVSTLKIQRTERGDSAVYLCASSSQGDTEAFFGQGTRLTVV.

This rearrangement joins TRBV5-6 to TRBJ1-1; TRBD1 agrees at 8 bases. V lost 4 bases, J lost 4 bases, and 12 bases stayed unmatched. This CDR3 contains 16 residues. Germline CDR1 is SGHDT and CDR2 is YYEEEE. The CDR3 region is CASSPDRDRRGTEAFF. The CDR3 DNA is TGTGCCAGCAGCCCGGACAGGGACAGGCGGGGCACTGAAGCTTTCTTT. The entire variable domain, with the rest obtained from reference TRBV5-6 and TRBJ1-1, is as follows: DAGVTQSPTHLIKTRGQQVTLRCSPKSGHDTVSWYQQALGQGPQFIFQYYEEEERQRGNFPDRFSGHQFPNYSSELNVNALLLGDSALYLCASSPDRDRRGTEAFFGQGTRLTVV.

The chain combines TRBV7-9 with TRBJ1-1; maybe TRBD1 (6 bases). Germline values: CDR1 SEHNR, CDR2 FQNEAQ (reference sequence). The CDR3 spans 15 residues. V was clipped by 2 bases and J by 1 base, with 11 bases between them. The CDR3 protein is CASSLTGNGNTEAFF. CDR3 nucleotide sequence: TGTGCCAGCAGCTTAACAGGGAACGGGAACACTGAAGCTTTCTTT.

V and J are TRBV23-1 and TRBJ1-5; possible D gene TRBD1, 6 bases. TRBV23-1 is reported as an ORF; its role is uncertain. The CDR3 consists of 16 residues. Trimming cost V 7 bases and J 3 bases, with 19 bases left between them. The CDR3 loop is CASTRKGEGLNQPQHF. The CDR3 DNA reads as TGCGCCAGCACACGAAAGGGGGAAGGGCTCAATCAGCCCCAGCATTTT.

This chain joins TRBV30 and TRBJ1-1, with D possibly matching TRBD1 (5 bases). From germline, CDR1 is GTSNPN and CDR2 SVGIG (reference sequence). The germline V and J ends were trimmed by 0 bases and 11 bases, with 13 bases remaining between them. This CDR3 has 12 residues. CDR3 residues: CAWSVLGPGAFF. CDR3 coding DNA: TGTGCCTGGAGTGTACTGGGGCCGGGGGCTTTCTTT.

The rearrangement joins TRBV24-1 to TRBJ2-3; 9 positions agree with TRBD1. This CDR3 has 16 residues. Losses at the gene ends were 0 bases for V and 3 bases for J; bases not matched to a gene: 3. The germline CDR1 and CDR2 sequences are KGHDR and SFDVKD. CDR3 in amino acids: CATSDLPGQGTDTQYF. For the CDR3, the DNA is TGTGCCACCAGTGATTTGCCGGGACAGGGAACAGATACGCAGTATTTT.

The CDR3 protein is CATSRVSGGALGYTF. CDR3 coding DNA: TGTGCCACCAGCAGAGTATCGGGGGGCGCTCTGGGCTACACCTTC. The chain couples TRBV15 to TRBJ1-2; D is possibly TRBD1 (6 bases). The CDR3 consists of 15 residues. Germline lookup yields CDR1 LNHNV and CDR2 YYDKDF (reference sequence). Deletions cut 1 base from V and 8 bases from J, with 17 bases between.

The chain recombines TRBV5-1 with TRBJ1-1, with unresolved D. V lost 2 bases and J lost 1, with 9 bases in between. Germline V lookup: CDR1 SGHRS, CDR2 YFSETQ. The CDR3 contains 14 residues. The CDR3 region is CASSFRQKNTEAFF. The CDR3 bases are TGCGCCAGCAGCTTCCGACAAAAGAACACTGAAGCTTTCTTT.

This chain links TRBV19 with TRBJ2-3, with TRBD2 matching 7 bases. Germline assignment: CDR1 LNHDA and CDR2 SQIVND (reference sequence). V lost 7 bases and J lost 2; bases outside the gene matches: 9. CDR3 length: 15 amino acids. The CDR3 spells CASTRRGVNTDTQYF. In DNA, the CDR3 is TGTGCCAGTACCCGTCGGGGGGTGAACACAGATACGCAGTATTTT.

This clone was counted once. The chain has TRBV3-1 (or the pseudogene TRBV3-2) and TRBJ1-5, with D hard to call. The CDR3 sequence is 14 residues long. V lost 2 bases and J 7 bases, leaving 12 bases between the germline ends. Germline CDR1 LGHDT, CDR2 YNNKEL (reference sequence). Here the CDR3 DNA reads TGTGCCAGCAGCCAAACCCGAGGAGGGCAGCCCCAGCATTTT. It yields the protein CASSQTRGGQPQHF.

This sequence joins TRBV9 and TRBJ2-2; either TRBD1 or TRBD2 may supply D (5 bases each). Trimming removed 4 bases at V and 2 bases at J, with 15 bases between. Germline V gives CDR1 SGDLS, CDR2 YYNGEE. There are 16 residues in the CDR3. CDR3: CASSQGTEINTGELFF. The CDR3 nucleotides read TGTGCCAGCAGCCAAGGGACGGAAATAAACACCGGGGAGCTGTTTTTT.

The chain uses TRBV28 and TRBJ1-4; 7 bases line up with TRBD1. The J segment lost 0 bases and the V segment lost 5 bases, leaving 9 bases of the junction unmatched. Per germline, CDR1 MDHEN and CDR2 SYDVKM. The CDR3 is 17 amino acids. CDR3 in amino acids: CASSLWTGVTTNEKLFF. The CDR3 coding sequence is TGTGCCAGCAGTCTGTGGACAGGAGTAACAACTAATGAAAAACTGTTTTTT. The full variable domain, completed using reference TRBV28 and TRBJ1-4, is DVKVTQSSRYLVKRTGEKVFLECVQDMDHENMFWYRQDPGLGLRLIYFSYDVKMKEKGDIPEGYSVSREKKERFSLILESASTNQTSMYLCASSLWTGVTTNEKLFFGSGTQLSVL.

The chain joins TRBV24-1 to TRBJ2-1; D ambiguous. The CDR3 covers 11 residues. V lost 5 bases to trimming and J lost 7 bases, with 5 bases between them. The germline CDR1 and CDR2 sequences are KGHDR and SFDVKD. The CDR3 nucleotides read TGTGCCACCAGTGGGCAGAATGAGCAGTTCTTC. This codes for CATSGQNEQFF.

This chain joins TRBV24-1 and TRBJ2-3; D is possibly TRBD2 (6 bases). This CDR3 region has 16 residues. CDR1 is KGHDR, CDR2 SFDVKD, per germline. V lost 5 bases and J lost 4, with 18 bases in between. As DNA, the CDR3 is TGTGCCACCAGTGGGGGACCGCCTGGAGGGGCAGATACGCAGTATTTT. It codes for CATSGGPPGGADTQYF.

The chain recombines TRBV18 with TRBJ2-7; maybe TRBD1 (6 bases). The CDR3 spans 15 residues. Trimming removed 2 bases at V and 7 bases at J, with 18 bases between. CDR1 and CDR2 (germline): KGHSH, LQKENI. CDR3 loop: CASSPVQADQGEQYV. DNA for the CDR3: TGTGCCAGCTCACCAGTCCAGGCCGACCAGGGGGAGCAGTACGTC.

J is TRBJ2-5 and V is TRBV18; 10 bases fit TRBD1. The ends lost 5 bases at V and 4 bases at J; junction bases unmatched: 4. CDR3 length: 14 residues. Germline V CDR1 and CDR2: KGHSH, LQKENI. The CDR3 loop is CASSSTGGGETQYF. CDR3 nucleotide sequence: TGTGCCAGCTCATCGACAGGGGGCGGAGAGACCCAGTACTTC. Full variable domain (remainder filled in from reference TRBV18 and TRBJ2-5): NAGVMQNPRHLVRRRGQEARLRCSPMKGHSHVYWYRQLPEEGLKFMVYLQKENIIDESGMPKERFSAEFPKEGPSILRIQQVVRGDSAAYFCASSSTGGGETQYFGPGTRLLVL.

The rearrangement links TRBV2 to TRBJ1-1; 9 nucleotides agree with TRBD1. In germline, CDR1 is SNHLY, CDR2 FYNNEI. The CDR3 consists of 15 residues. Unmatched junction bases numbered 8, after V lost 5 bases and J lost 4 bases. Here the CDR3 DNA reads TGTGCCAGCAGTATAAATCTACAGGGGGCCACTGAAGCTTTCTTT. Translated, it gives CASSINLQGATEAFF.

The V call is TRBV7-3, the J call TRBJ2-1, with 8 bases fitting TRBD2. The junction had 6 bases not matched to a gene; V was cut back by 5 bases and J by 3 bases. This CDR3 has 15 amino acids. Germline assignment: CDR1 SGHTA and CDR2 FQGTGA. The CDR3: CASSNGLAFYNEQFF. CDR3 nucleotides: TGTGCCAGCAGCAATGGACTAGCCTTCTACAATGAGCAGTTCTTC.

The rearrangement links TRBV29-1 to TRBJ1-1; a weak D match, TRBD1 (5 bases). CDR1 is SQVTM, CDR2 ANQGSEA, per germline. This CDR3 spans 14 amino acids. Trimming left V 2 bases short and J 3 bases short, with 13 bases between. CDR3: CSVERLGGDTEAFF. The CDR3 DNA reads TGCAGCGTTGAAAGGCTGGGGGGGGACACTGAAGCTTTCTTT.

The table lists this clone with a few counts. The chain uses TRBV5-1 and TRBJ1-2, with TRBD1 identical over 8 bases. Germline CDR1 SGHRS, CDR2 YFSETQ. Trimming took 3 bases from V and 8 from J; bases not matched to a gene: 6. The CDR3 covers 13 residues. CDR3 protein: CASSWTGSIGYTF. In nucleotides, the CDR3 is TGCGCCAGCAGCTGGACAGGGTCGATCGGCTACACCTTC.

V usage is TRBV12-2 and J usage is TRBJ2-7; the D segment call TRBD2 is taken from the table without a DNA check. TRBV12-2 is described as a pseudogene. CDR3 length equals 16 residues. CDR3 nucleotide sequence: TGTGCAAGTCGCTCCTCCGGGACTGGAAGCTCCTACGAGCAGTACGTC. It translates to CASRSSGTGSSYEQYV.